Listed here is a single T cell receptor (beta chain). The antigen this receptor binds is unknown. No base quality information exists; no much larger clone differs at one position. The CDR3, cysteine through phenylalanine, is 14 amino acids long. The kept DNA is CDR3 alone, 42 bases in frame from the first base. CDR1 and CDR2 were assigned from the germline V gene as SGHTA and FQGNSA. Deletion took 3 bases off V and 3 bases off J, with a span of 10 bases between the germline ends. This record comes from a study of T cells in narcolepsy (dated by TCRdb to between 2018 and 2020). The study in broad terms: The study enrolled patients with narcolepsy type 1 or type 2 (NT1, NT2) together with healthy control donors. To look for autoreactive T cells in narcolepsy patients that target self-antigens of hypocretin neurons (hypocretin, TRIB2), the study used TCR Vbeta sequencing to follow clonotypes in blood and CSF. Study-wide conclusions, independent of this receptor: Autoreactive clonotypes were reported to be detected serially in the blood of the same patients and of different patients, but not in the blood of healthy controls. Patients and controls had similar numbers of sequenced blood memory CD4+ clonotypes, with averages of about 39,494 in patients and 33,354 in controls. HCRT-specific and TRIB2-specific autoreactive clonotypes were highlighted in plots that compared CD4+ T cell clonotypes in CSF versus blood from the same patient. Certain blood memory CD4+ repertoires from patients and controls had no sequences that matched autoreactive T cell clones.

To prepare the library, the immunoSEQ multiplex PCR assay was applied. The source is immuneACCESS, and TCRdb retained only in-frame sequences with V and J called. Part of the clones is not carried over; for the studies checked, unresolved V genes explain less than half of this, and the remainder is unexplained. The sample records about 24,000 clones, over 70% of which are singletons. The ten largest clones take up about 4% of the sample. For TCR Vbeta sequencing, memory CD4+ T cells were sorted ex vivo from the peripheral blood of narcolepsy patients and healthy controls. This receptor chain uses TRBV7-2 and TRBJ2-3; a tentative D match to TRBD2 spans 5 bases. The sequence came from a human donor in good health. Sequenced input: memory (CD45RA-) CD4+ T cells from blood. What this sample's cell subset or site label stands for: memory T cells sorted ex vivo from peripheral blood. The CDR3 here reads CASSFDRGTDTQYF. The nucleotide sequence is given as TGTGCCAGCAGCTTTGACCGGGGAACAGATACGCAGTATTTT.